The present T cell receptor beta chain was sequenced within a study of blood T cells in healthy people across ages. On the study more broadly: There was about one barcoded beta molecule captured by template switching per two T cells. Study-wide points: Investigators treated diversity estimates from one million T cells as underestimates. Older age went with lower TCR beta diversity per million T cells, in a roughly linear way.

CDR3 length: 14 residues. CDR1 is PRHDT and CDR2 is FYEKMQ in the germline V gene (reference sequence). The V segment lost 10 bases and the J segment 4 bases; nucleotides outside the gene matches: 12. The use of a sample-barcoded 5' primer and a J-beta primer mix characterized a second PCR of 7 to 11 cycles. One entry per CDR3 protein, called by TCRdb with MiXCR from the 5' RACE reads. This table has about 1.8 million distinct CDR3 sequences, around 48% appearing once. In each sample, at least 7 million PBMCs were isolated. This clonotype appeared a few times. Its antigen is still unknown. The sample was blood. V and J are TRBV13 and TRBJ2-5; TRBD1 agrees at 7 bases. This receptor was obtained from a woman aged 40 to 50 in good health. CDR3 bases: TGTGCCACCTGTGCAGGGGGTAAGGGAGAGACCCAGTACTTC. Protein product: CATCAGGKGETQYF.